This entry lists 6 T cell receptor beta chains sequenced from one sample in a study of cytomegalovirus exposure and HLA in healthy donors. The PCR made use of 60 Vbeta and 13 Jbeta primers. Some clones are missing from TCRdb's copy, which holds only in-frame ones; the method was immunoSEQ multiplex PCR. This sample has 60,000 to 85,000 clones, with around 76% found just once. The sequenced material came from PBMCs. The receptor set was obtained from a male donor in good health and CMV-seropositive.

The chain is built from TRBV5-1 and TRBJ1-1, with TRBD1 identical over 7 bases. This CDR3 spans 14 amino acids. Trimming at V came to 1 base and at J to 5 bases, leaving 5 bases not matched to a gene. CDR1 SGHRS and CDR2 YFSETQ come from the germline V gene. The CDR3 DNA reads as TGCGCCAGCAGCTTGCCCTCAGGGGGAACTGAAGCTTTCTTT. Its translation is CASSLPSGGTEAFF.

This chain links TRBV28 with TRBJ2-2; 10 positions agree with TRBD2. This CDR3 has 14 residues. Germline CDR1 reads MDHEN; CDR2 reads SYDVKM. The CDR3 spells CALAGALNTGELFF. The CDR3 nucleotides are TGTGCGCTAGCGGGGGCGTTAAACACCGGGGAGCTGTTTTTT.

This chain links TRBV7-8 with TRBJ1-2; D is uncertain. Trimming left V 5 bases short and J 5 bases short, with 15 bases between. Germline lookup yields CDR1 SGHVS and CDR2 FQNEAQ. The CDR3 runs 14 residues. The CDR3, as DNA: TGTGCCAGCAGCCCGCCGGGGAGGCTGTATGGCTACACCTTC. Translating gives CASSPPGRLYGYTF.

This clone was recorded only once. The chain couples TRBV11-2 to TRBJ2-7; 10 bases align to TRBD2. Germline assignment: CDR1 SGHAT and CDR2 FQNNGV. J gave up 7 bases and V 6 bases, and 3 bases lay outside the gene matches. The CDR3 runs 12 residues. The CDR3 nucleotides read TGTGCCAGCAGGGCGACTAGCGGGGAGCAGTACTTC. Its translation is CASRATSGEQYF.

CDR3 residues: CASTFGGAGTQYF. For the CDR3, the DNA is TGTGCCAGCACCTTCGGGGGGGCCGGTACGCAGTATTTT. This chain uses TRBV7-2 with TRBJ2-3; 8 bases are shared with TRBD2. CDR3 length equals 13 residues. The trim removed 7 bases at V and 8 bases at J, leaving 8 bases unmatched. The V gene's germline CDR1 is SGHTA and CDR2 FQGNSA. Supplemented by reference TRBV7-2 and TRBJ2-3, the full variable domain reads GAGVSQSPSNKVTEKGKDVELRCDPISGHTALYWYRQSLGQGLEFLIYFQGNSAPDKSGLPSDRFSAERTGGSVSTLTIQRTQQEDSAVYLCASTFGGAGTQYFGPGTRLTVL.

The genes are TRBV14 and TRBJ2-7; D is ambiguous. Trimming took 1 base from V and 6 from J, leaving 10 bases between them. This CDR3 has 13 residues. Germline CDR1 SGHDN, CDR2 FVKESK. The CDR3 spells CASSQAPRGEQYF. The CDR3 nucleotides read TGTGCCAGCAGCCAAGCCCCCCGCGGCGAGCAGTACTTC.